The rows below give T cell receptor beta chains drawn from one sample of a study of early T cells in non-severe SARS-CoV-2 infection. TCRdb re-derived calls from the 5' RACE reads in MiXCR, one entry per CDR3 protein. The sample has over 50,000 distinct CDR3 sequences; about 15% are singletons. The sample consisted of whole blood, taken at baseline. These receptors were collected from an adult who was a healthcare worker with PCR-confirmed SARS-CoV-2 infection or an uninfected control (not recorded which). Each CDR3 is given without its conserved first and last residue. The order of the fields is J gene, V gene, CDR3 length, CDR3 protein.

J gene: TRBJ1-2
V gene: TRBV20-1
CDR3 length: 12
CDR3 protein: SASPGTGNYGYT

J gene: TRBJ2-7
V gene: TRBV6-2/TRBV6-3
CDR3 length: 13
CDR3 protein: ASSYPNRGIYEQY

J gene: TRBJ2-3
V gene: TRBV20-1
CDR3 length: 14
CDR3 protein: SARSAGLVGTDTQY

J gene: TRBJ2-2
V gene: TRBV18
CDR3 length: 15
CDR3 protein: ASSPTSGYPTSGELF

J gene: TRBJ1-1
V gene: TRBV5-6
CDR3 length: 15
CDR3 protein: ASSATGNPLMNTEAF

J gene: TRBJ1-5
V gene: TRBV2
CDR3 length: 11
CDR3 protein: ASTSTLGQPQH

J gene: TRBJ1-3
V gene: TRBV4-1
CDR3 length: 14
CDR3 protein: ASSQAPGEFGNTIY

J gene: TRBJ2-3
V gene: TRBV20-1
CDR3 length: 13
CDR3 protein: SARGGLAGGDTQY

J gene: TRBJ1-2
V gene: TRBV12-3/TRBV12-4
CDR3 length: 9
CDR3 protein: ASGWSYGYT

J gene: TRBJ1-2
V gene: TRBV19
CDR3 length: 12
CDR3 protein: ASVAPGQGIGYT

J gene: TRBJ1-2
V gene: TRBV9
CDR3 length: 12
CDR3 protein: ASSVGARGDGYT

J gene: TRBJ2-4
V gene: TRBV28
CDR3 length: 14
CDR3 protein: ASSHGTGGFKNIQY

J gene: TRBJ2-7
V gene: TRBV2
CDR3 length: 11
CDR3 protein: AAKLAGVFEQY